One sample yielded the 18 T cell receptor beta chains listed below, sequenced in a study of cytomegalovirus exposure and HLA in healthy donors. The PCR had 60 Vbeta and 13 Jbeta primers. Sequencing used immunoSEQ multiplex PCR; TCRdb keeps in-frame clones, though not all of them. The table shows some 150,000 clones, with approximately 82% occurring only once. Sequencing was performed on PBMCs. These receptors originate from a man aged 35 to 55 in good health and CMV-seronegative.

This clone has a handful of counts. This rearrangement joins TRBV4-1 to TRBJ1-5; 7 bases line up with TRBD1. The CDR3 totals 15 residues. Germline V gives CDR1 MGHRA, CDR2 YSYEKL. Trimming removed 1 base from V and 5 bases from J; junction bases left unmatched: 5. CDR3 region: CASSQVDRDHQPQHF. The CDR3 region has the DNA TGCGCCAGCAGCCAAGTTGACAGGGACCATCAGCCCCAGCATTTT.

The J gene is TRBJ2-3, the V gene TRBV5-1; 11 nucleotides match TRBD2. Losses at the gene ends were 0 bases for V and 3 bases for J; bases not matched to a gene: 9. This CDR3 has 18 residues. Looked up from germline, CDR1 is SGHRS and CDR2 is YFSETQ. The CDR3 region is CASSLVPPTSGATDTQYF. DNA for the CDR3: TGCGCCAGCAGCTTGGTACCCCCGACTAGCGGGGCAACAGATACGCAGTATTTT.

Here the CDR3 reads CASSVAGSDYGYTF. The CDR3 coding sequence is TGTGCCAGCAGCGTAGCAGGGTCCGACTATGGCTACACCTTC. V and J are TRBV9 and TRBJ1-2, with D tentatively TRBD1 (5 bases). V dropped 0 bases and J dropped 3 bases, with 9 bases sitting between them. Germline assignment: CDR1 SGDLS and CDR2 YYNGEE. This CDR3 region has 14 residues. Based on the CDR3 plus reference TRBV9 and TRBJ1-2, the full variable domain is DSGVTQTPKHLITATGQRVTLRCSPRSGDLSVYWYQQSLDQGLQFLIQYYNGEERAKGNILERFSAQQFPDLHSELNLSSLELGDSALYFCASSVAGSDYGYTFGSGTRLTVV.

V is TRBV11-3 and J is TRBJ2-2; 8 nucleotides match TRBD1. Germline V gives CDR1 SGHNT, CDR2 YENEEA. CDR3 length equals 15 residues. The J segment lost 4 bases and the V segment lost 5 bases, leaving 6 bases of the junction unmatched. CDR3 bases: TGTGCCAGCAGCCCAGGGGGCGCAGGCACCGGGGAGCTGTTTTTT. It specifies CASSPGGAGTGELFF.

The chain couples TRBV7-2 to TRBJ1-2; D might be TRBD1 (6 bases). Germline CDR1 reads SGHTA; CDR2 reads FQGNSA. CDR3 length equals 15 residues. V shed 5 bases and J shed 8 bases, with 21 bases lying between them. CDR3 protein: CASSPRLGQQVGYTF. The CDR3, as DNA: TGTGCCAGCAGCCCCCGACTCGGACAGCAAGTGGGCTACACCTTC.

The CDR3 loop reads CASSQDSGGARNEQFF. In DNA form, the CDR3 reads TGCGCCAGCAGCCAGGATAGCGGGGGGGCGAGGAATGAGCAGTTCTTC. The chain combines TRBV4-1 with TRBJ2-1; 11 positions agree with TRBD2. Germline CDR1 MGHRA, CDR2 YSYEKL. V lost 3 bases and J lost 7; bases outside the gene matches: 8. The CDR3 covers 16 residues.

V and J are TRBV5-1 and TRBJ2-5, with D perhaps TRBD1 (5 bases). Germline loops: CDR1 SGHRS, CDR2 YFSETQ. The CDR3 runs to 15 residues. With 0 bases removed from V and 2 bases from J, the gap between germline ends came to 11 bases. The CDR3 region is CASSLASGPQETQYF. CDR3 nucleotide sequence: TGCGCCAGCAGCTTGGCTTCAGGGCCACAAGAGACCCAGTACTTC.

This sequence joins TRBV9 and TRBJ1-1; D is unclear. This CDR3 is 14 amino acids long. From germline, CDR1 is SGDLS and CDR2 YYNGEE. V was trimmed by 4 bases and J by 2 bases, leaving 12 bases between them. CDR3 sequence reads: CASSSRTGNTEAFF. The DNA of the CDR3 is TGTGCCAGCAGCTCCCGGACGGGAAACACTGAAGCTTTCTTT.

The chain couples TRBV19 to TRBJ1-1, with no clear D. This CDR3 contains 14 residues. CDR1 LNHDA and CDR2 SQIVND come from the germline V gene (reference sequence). V was cut by 6 bases and J by 3 bases, with 14 bases left in between. CDR3 sequence reads: CASSPRAGYTEAFF. DNA of the CDR3: TGTGCCAGTAGCCCTCGAGCGGGGTACACTGAAGCTTTCTTT.

This sequence joins TRBV9 and TRBJ2-1; 10 nucleotides agree with TRBD1. Trimming at V came to 3 bases and at J to 7 bases, leaving 7 bases not matched to a gene. CDR1 is SGDLS, CDR2 YYNGEE, per germline. This CDR3 region has 15 residues. The CDR3 DNA is TGTGCCAGCAGCGGAGGGACAGGGGTACAGAATGAGCAGTTCTTC. Translation: CASSGGTGVQNEQFF.

This clone was observed a handful of times. The chain couples TRBV5-6 to TRBJ2-7; D gene uncertain. In germline, CDR1 is SGHDT, CDR2 YYEEEE. The CDR3 consists of 12 residues. V lost 1 base to trimming and J lost 6 bases, with 8 bases between them. CDR3 region: CASSLYGGEQYF. The CDR3 region has the DNA TGTGCCAGCAGCTTGTACGGTGGCGAGCAGTACTTC. Full variable domain (rest looked up from reference TRBV5-6 and TRBJ2-7): DAGVTQSPTHLIKTRGQQVTLRCSPKSGHDTVSWYQQALGQGPQFIFQYYEEEERQRGNFPDRFSGHQFPNYSSELNVNALLLGDSALYLCASSLYGGEQYFGPGTRLTVT.

V gene TRBV27 combines with J gene TRBJ1-6, with D maybe TRBD1 (6 bases). The germline V and J ends were trimmed by 6 bases and 9 bases, with 18 bases remaining between them. CDR3 length equals 15 residues. Germline V CDR1 and CDR2: MNHEY, SMNVEV (reference sequence). CDR3 sequence: CASRSRGARGSPLHF. The DNA of the CDR3 is TGTGCCAGCAGGAGCAGGGGCGCACGGGGTTCACCCCTCCACTTT.

This rearrangement joins TRBV5-1 to TRBJ2-7; TRBD2 agrees at 11 bases. The germline gives CDR1 SGHRS, CDR2 YFSETQ. The ends lost 4 bases at V and 8 bases at J; junction bases unmatched: 8. The CDR3 runs to 14 residues. The CDR3 nucleotides are TGCGCCAGCAGCGTACTAGCGGGGGAAGTCAAGCAGTACTTC. Its translation: CASSVLAGEVKQYF.

This chain connects TRBV5-1 to TRBJ2-1; 12 nucleotides agree with TRBD1. The CDR3 has 19 residues. Per the germline V gene, CDR1 is SGHRS and CDR2 is YFSETQ. With 5 bases clipped from V and 4 bases from J, the junction kept 16 bases outside the gene matches. CDR3 DNA: TGCGCCAGCAGTTCCGGGACAGGGGGCTTCCTACAACTTTACAATGAGCAGTTCTTC. Its protein product is CASSSGTGGFLQLYNEQFF. Drawing the rest from reference TRBV5-1 and TRBJ2-1, the complete variable domain is KAGVTQTPRYLIKTRGQQVTLSCSPISGHRSVSWYQQTPGQGLQFLFEYFSETQRNKGNFPGRFSGRQFSNSRSEMNVSTLELGDSALYLCASSSGTGGFLQLYNEQFFGPGTRLTVL.

The chain combines TRBV2 with TRBJ2-1; D not resolved. V was pared by 4 bases and J by 3 bases, with 16 bases between. Germline CDR1 is SNHLY and CDR2 is FYNNEI. The CDR3 extends over 16 amino acids. The CDR3 nucleotides are TGTGCCAGCAGTGTCTTGGCACAAATTAACTACAATGAGCAGTTCTTC. Residues: CASSVLAQINYNEQFF.

This chain connects TRBV7-8 to TRBJ2-5, with 10 bases lining up with TRBD2. V dropped 5 bases and J dropped 1; count of bases not matched to a gene: 7. CDR1 is SGHVS, CDR2 FQNEAQ, per germline. This CDR3 region has 16 residues. CDR3 nucleotides: TGTGCCAGCAGCCCAATTCGACTAGCGGGCCAAGAGACCCAGTACTTC. This gives the protein CASSPIRLAGQETQYF.

This clone was recorded only once. The rearrangement links TRBV4-2 to TRBJ2-5, with TRBD2 as a possible D gene (6 bases). Germline assignment: CDR1 LGHNA and CDR2 YNFKEQ. This CDR3 has 15 residues. V was pared by 1 base and J by 5 bases, with 14 bases between. The CDR3 DNA is TGTGCCAGCAGCCAAGTGGCGGGGCCCGGGGAGACCCAGTACTTC. Translation: CASSQVAGPGETQYF.

The V and J genes are TRBV30 and TRBJ2-7; D is possibly TRBD2 (6 bases). Looked up from germline, CDR1 is GTSNPN and CDR2 is SVGIG (reference sequence). V was shortened by 2 bases and J by 6 bases, with 11 bases between the two germline ends. The CDR3 runs 12 residues. CDR3 DNA: TGTGCCTGGAGTACGCGGGGACCCGAGCAGTACTTC. This gives the protein CAWSTRGPEQYF.